A selection of T cell receptor beta chains follows, all from one sample in a study of cytomegalovirus exposure and HLA in healthy donors. Generated by immunoSEQ multiplex PCR, the TCRdb table keeps only in-frame clones and is missing some. The sample records some 120,000 clones, more than 65% being singletons. The sample comprised PBMCs. These receptors were taken from a man younger than 35 in good health and CMV-seropositive. Both conserved end residues are part of each CDR3. A D gene is named only where the DNA matches it firmly. Only some rows state a clone size, as once, few, many or a class for expanded clones.

TRBD2 - TRBJ2-7 TRBV30 TGTGCCTGGAGTGCGTTAGCGGGACGGGGGGACGAGCAGTACTTC CAWSALAGRGDEQYF
- - TRBJ2-7 TRBV30 TGTGCCTGGACCCCCGGGGTTGAGCAGTACTTC CAWTPGVEQYF
- - TRBJ2-2 TRBV5-1 TGCGCCAGCAGCCAGACAGGTGGTGGGACCGGGGAGCTGTTTTTT CASSQTGGGTGELFF
- - TRBJ1-2 TRBV7-9 TGTGCCAGCAGCCCCTCCCCGGGCTACACCTTC CASSPSPGYTF
TRBD1 - TRBJ2-1 TRBV30 TGTGCCTGGCTTCAGGGGACAGGGGGCGGGGAGCAGTTCTTC CAWLQGTGGGEQFF
TRBD2 - TRBJ2-5 TRBV15 TGTGCCACCAGCAGAGCCCGACTAGCGGGAGTGGAGACCCAGTACTTC CATSRARLAGVETQYF
TRBD2 - TRBJ2-3 TRBV27 TGTGCCAGCAGTTTGATTAGCGGGATTGTAGATACGCAGTATTTT CASSLISGIVDTQYF
- - TRBJ1-5 TRBV6-5 TGTGCCAGCAGTTACCGGAGGGGTCAGCCCCAGCATTTT CASSYRRGQPQHF
TRBD1 - TRBJ1-1 TRBV27 TGTGCCAGCAGTTCACGGACAGGGAGGATCACTGAAGCTTTCTTT CASSSRTGRITEAFF
- - TRBJ1-1 TRBV11-2 TGTGCCAGCAGCTTCTCGGCAGCGATGAACACTGAAGCTTTCTTT CASSFSAAMNTEAFF
TRBD1 - TRBJ1-2 TRBV28 TGTGCCAGCATGAAGGACAGGATCTATGGCTACACCTTC CASMKDRIYGYTF
- - TRBJ2-1 TRBV6-5 TGTGCCAGCAGTTACTCCCCCGGGGAACCCTACAATGAGCAGTTCTTC CASSYSPGEPYNEQFF
- - TRBJ1-1 TRBV19 TGTGCCACTCGTGGCCCCCAGACTGAAGCTTTCTTT CATRGPQTEAFF
- - TRBJ1-1 TRBV5-5 TGTGCCAGCAGCTTCGCAGGAATTAAGAGAACTGAAGCTTTCTTT CASSFAGIKRTEAFF
TRBD1 - TRBJ1-1 TRBV12-5 TGTGCTAGTGGTTTGAGGGGGCTTGGGGCTGAAGCTTTCTTT CASGLRGLGAEAFF
TRBD1 - TRBJ2-7 TRBV27 TGTGCCAGCAGTTTGGGGACAGGGGTTTTCGAGCAGTACTTC CASSLGTGVFEQYF
TRBD1 - TRBJ1-2 TRBV5-1 TGCGCCAGCAGCCACGGACAGGGGGATGGCTACACCTTC CASSHGQGDGYTF
- once TRBJ2-3 TRBV6-1 TGTGCCAGCAGTACAGGGAGCACAGATACGCAGTATTTT CASSTGSTDTQYF
- - TRBJ1-3 TRBV2 TGTGCCAGCAGAAGGACAGAAGACACCATATATTTT CASRRTEDTIYF
- - TRBJ1-4 TRBV7-8 TGTGCCAGCAGCTCGCCACAGGCAACTAATGAAAAACTGTTTTTT CASSSPQATNEKLFF
- - TRBJ1-5 TRBV5-1 TGCGCCAGCAGCTTGGAAGTCGGAGGGCATCAGCCCCAGCATTTT CASSLEVGGHQPQHF
TRBD1 - TRBJ2-3 TRBV11-2 TGTGCCAGCAGCTTAGCCACCGGGACAGGGAGAGGAGATACGCAGTATTTT CASSLATGTGRGDTQYF
TRBD1 - TRBJ1-2 TRBV29-1 TGCAGCGTTACGGACAGGGGCGGTAGTGGTGGCTACACCTTC CSVTDRGGSGGYTF
- - TRBJ1-4 TRBV6-1 TGTGCCAGCACCGGGGGAACTTGGGAAAAACTGTTTTTT CASTGGTWEKLFF
- once TRBJ1-2 TRBV27 TGTGCCAGCAGTTTGGGGGGAATACTACCCTACACCTTC CASSLGGILPYTF